This is a list of T cell receptor beta chains from one sample in a study of blood T cell repertoires in COVID-19. The data were produced by immunoSEQ multiplex PCR, yet TCRdb's version contains in-frame clones alone and is incomplete. The sample shows approximately 290,000 clones, 70% to 90% of them seen only once. Sequencing was performed on peripheral blood. Source of these receptors: a woman in her sixties with acute or convalescent COVID-19. The CDR3 runs from the conserved cysteine through the conserved F or W. D genes are given only for firm matches. Clone size is not always given. Where it is, it says once, few, many or a class for expanded clones.

j_call v_call clone_size d_call cdr3_nt cdr3_aa
TRBJ2-7 TRBV18 NA TRBD1 TGTGCCAGCTCACCCACCGGGACAGGGGGGTACGAGCAGTACTTC CASSPTGTGGYEQYF
TRBJ1-6 TRBV6-1 once TRBD1 TGTGCCAGCAGTGAAGCGGGACAGGTATCACCCCTCCACTTT CASSEAGQVSPLHF
TRBJ1-3 TRBV6-1 NA NA TGTGCCAGCAGTGAACTTGGAGGGTACGGCTCTGGAAACACCATATATTTT CASSELGGYGSGNTIYF
TRBJ2-3 TRBV11-2 few TRBD2 TGTGCCAGCAGCTCGACTAGCGGCAGACTCACAGATACGCAGTATTTT CASSSTSGRLTDTQYF
TRBJ2-3 TRBV28 NA NA TGTGCCAGCAGTTTAGAGGAGACAGATACGCAGTATTTT CASSLEETDTQYF
TRBJ2-7 TRBV5-1 NA NA TGCGCCAGCAGCTTCAACAGTGTTACCTACGAGCAGTACTTC CASSFNSVTYEQYF
TRBJ2-6 TRBV7-2 NA NA TGTGCCAGCAGCTCCTATAGCTCTGGGGCCAACGTCCTGACTTTC CASSSYSSGANVLTF
TRBJ1-5 TRBV19 NA NA TGTGCCAGTAGTAGGCAGGGGTTTTTCGTTAGCAATCAGCCCCAGCATTTT CASSRQGFFVSNQPQHF
TRBJ2-7 TRBV20-1 NA TRBD1 TGCAGTGCTAAAAGGGGGCTCGAGCAGTACTTC CSAKRGLEQYF
TRBJ1-4 TRBV5-1 once TRBD1 TGCGCCAGCAGCTCCGGACAGGGTGCAACTAATGAAAAACTGTTTTTT CASSSGQGATNEKLFF
TRBJ1-1 TRBV28 NA TRBD1 TGTGCCAGCAGTCCGACTCACAGGGGGCAAACTTTCTTT CASSPTHRGQTFF
TRBJ2-1 TRBV5-1 NA NA TGCGCCTCACGTTTAGGGGACTACAATGAGCAGTTCTTC CASRLGDYNEQFF
TRBJ2-5 TRBV27 NA TRBD2 TGTGCCAGCAGTCTCGGACTAGCGGGGGGGCCTCTCCAGACCCAGTACTTC CASSLGLAGGPLQTQYF
TRBJ1-2 TRBV27 NA NA TGTGCCAGCAGTCTCTCAGGACAGCTCTATGGCTACACCTTC CASSLSGQLYGYTF
TRBJ1-2 TRBV20-1 few NA TGCAGTGCTAGACTTAGTGCGGGCTACACCTTC CSARLSAGYTF
TRBJ2-1 TRBV19 NA TRBD2 TGTGCCAGTACCATACTAGCGGGAGGGAACAATGAGCAGTTCTTC CASTILAGGNNEQFF
TRBJ2-3 TRBV6-1 NA TRBD2 TGTGCCAGCAGTGTGGAGTCGGGAGGTAGCACAGATACGCAGTATTTT CASSVESGGSTDTQYF
TRBJ1-3 TRBV5-4 NA NA TGTGCCAGCAGACAAGCGGGGGCTGGAAACACCATATATTTT CASRQAGAGNTIYF
TRBJ2-1 TRBV11-3 NA NA TGTGCCAGCAGTCTTAGTTTCTACAATGAGCAGTTCTTC CASSLSFYNEQFF
TRBJ2-6 TRBV11-3 NA TRBD2 TGTGCCAGCAGCCTAACTTTAGCGGGATCATCGTCCAACGTCCTGACTTTC CASSLTLAGSSSNVLTF
TRBJ2-1 TRBV13 NA NA TGTGCCAGCAGCTTAGAGGCAGGGCCTGGTTCTGAGCAGTTCTTC CASSLEAGPGSEQFF
TRBJ2-3 TRBV27 NA NA TGTGCCAGCAGTTCCTCCCCTGTATACGGGGATACGCAGTATTTT CASSSSPVYGDTQYF
TRBJ1-3 TRBV2 NA NA TGTGCCAGCAGCAGACAGGCTAACTCTGGAAACACCATATATTTT CASSRQANSGNTIYF
TRBJ1-5 TRBV6-5 NA TRBD1 TGTGCCAGCAGGACAGGGGGCAATCAGCCCCAGCATTTT CASRTGGNQPQHF
TRBJ2-2 TRBV18 once NA TGTGCCAGCTCACCACCGAATCGGAGCACCGGGGAGCTGTTTTTT CASSPPNRSTGELFF
TRBJ2-1 TRBV14 once TRBD2 TGTGCCAGCAGCCAAGACGGGGGACTAGCGGGAGGATTAGGCAATGAGCAGTTCTTC CASSQDGGLAGGLGNEQFF
TRBJ1-6 TRBV5-6 once NA TGTGCCAGCAGCTTGGAATTGACAGGACGCCATTCACCCCTCCACTTT CASSLELTGRHSPLHF
TRBJ1-2 TRBV3-1/TRBV3-2 NA TRBD1 TGTGCCAGCAGCCTAGGGACAGGAAACTATGGCTACACCTTC CASSLGTGNYGYTF
TRBJ2-7 TRBV5-1 once TRBD2 TGCGCCAGCAGCCTTAGCGGGGGGGCGTACGAGCAGTACTTC CASSLSGGAYEQYF
TRBJ1-2 TRBV11-3 NA NA TGTGCCAGCAGCCTCTTCATTCCGGAGGGCTATGGCTACACCTTC CASSLFIPEGYGYTF
TRBJ2-7 TRBV18 NA NA TGTGCCAGCTCACCCGGGCAGGGCGCTTTCGGCGAGCAGTACTTC CASSPGQGAFGEQYF
TRBJ2-1 TRBV13 NA TRBD2 TGTGCCAGCAGCCCCGGGACTAGCGGGGGGGGATACAATGAGCAGTTCTTC CASSPGTSGGGYNEQFF
TRBJ1-2 TRBV28 few TRBD1 TGTGCCAGCAGTTTAGGGACAGGCTATGGCTACACCTTC CASSLGTGYGYTF
TRBJ2-7 TRBV10-3 NA TRBD1 TGTGCCATCAGCCCCGGGACAGGGGACTCCTACGAGCAGTACTTC CAISPGTGDSYEQYF
TRBJ1-4 TRBV7-6 NA NA TGTGCCAGCAGCTTGGGGTCAGGGCTTAGAACTAATGAAAAACTGTTTTTT CASSLGSGLRTNEKLFF
TRBJ1-1 TRBV29-1 NA NA TGCAGCGCAAGGGGTCAGGGCGGCACTGAAGCTTTCTTT CSARGQGGTEAFF
TRBJ1-1 TRBV13 NA TRBD1 TGTGCCAGCAGCTCCGACAGGGGATTCGGTACTGAAGCTTTCTTT CASSSDRGFGTEAFF
TRBJ2-1 TRBV11-2 few TRBD1 TGTGCCAGCAGCCTTCGGGACAGCGACCCCAATGAGCAGTTCTTC CASSLRDSDPNEQFF
TRBJ2-2 TRBV10-3 NA NA TGTGCCATCCCATCAGGGAGGAACGGGGAGCTGTTTTTT CAIPSGRNGELFF
TRBJ2-7 TRBV23-1 NA NA TGCGCCAGCAGTCAACCCCGGGACATCCCCTCCTACGAGCAGTACTTC CASSQPRDIPSYEQYF
TRBJ1-2 TRBV5-6 NA TRBD1 TGTGCCAGCAGCTTGGGAGGGAACAGGGGCGTCTATGGCTACACCTTC CASSLGGNRGVYGYTF
TRBJ2-2 TRBV28 NA NA TGTGCCAGCAGTGACGTAGCCCGGGACACCGGGGAGCTGTTTTTT CASSDVARDTGELFF
TRBJ2-7 TRBV27 NA TRBD1 TGTGCCAGCAGCCCCGGCGCGGGGACAGGGGGCGAGCAGTACTTC CASSPGAGTGGEQYF
TRBJ1-4 TRBV9 NA TRBD1 TGTGCCAGCAGCCGCGACAGGGGTAATGAAAAACTGTTTTTT CASSRDRGNEKLFF
TRBJ1-4 TRBV4-2 NA NA TGTGCCAGCAGCCAACTCGAGGCAACTAATGAAAAACTGTTTTTT CASSQLEATNEKLFF
TRBJ2-1 TRBV12-3/TRBV12-4 NA NA TGTGCCAGCAGTCCGGACTTAACGAATGAGCAGTTCTTC CASSPDLTNEQFF
TRBJ2-7 TRBV15 NA TRBD1 TGTGCCACCAGCAGGGGCCAGGGGGCCGGCGAGCAGTACTTC CATSRGQGAGEQYF
TRBJ1-2 TRBV18 NA NA TGTGCCAGCTCACTCCAGGGGAAAGCTCCGGGCCACTATGGCTACACCTTC CASSLQGKAPGHYGYTF
TRBJ2-1 TRBV5-1 NA TRBD2 TGCGCCAGCAGTCAGGCCCCCGTAGCGGGGGGTCTCAATGAGCAGTTCTTC CASSQAPVAGGLNEQFF
TRBJ2-3 TRBV27 NA NA TGTGCCAGCAGTTTCGGGGGAGCGGGAGATACGCAGTATTTT CASSFGGAGDTQYF
TRBJ2-7 TRBV6-6 NA NA TGTGCCAGCAGTTCTCCAGGGCGTACCTACGAGCAGTACTTC CASSSPGRTYEQYF
TRBJ2-3 TRBV5-4 once TRBD2 TGTGCCAGCAGCCGCCACGGGAGGGCCGGGACAGATACGCAGTATTTT CASSRHGRAGTDTQYF
TRBJ1-4 TRBV7-9 NA NA TGTGCCAGCAGCTTAGAAGCGGATTCAACTAATGAAAAACTGTTTTTT CASSLEADSTNEKLFF
TRBJ1-5 TRBV28 NA TRBD1 TGTGCCAGCCGTAGGACAGGGGCGCGCAATCAGCCCCAGCATTTT CASRRTGARNQPQHF
TRBJ2-1 TRBV15 NA NA TGTGCCACCAGCAGAGAAACGGGGGAGAGGAATGAGCAGTTCTTC CATSRETGERNEQFF
TRBJ2-2 TRBV24-1 NA TRBD1 TGTGCCACCAGTCGGACAGGGGCATCCGGGGAGCTGTTTTTT CATSRTGASGELFF
TRBJ2-5 TRBV18 NA TRBD1 TGTGCCAGCTCAGTAACCGGGACAGGGAGGCGAGAGACCCAGTACTTC CASSVTGTGRRETQYF